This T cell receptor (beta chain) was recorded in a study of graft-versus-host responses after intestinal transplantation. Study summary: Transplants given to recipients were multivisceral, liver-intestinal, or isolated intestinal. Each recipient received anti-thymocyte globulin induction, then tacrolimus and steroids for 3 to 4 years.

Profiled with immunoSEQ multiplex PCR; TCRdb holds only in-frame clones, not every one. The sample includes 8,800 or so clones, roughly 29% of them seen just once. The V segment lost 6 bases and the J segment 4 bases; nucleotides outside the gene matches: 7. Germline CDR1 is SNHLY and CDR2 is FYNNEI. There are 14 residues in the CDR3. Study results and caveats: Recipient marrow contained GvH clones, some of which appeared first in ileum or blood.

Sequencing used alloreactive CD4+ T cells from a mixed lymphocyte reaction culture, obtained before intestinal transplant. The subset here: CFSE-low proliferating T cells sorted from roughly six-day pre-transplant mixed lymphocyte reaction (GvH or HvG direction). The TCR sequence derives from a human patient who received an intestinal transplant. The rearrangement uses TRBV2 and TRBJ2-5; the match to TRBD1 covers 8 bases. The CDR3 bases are TGTGCCAGCAGCGCCAGGGGGCGGGGAGAGACCCAGTACTTC. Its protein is CASSARGRGETQYF.